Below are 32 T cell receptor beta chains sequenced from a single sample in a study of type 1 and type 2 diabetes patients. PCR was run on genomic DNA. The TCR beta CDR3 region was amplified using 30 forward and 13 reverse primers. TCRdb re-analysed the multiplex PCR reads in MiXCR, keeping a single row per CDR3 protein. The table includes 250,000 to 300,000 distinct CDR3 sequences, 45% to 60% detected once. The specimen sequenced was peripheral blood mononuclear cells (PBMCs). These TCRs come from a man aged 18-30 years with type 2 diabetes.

CDR3 in amino acids: CASSFGLAGVNEQFF. The CDR3 DNA reads TGTGCCAGCAGCTTTGGACTAGCGGGAGTCAATGAGCAGTTCTTC. The V call is TRBV9, the J call TRBJ2-1, with 13 bases matching TRBD2. The CDR3 sequence is 15 residues long. V gave up 4 bases and J gave up 6 bases; unmatched junction bases: 4. Germline-derived CDR1 and CDR2 are SGDLS and YYNGEE.

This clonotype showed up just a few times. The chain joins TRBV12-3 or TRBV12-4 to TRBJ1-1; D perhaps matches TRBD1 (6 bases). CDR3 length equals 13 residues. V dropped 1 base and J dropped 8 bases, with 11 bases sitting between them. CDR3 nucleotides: TGTGCCAGCAGTTTAGGGCAGGGGAGAGAAGCTTTCTTT. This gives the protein CASSLGQGREAFF.

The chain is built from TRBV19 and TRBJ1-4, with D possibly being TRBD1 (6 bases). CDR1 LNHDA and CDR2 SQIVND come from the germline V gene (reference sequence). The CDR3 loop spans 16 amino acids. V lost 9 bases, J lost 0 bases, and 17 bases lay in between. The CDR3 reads CASAGGGRATNEKLFF. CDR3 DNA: TGTGCCAGCGCTGGGGGGGGCCGCGCAACTAATGAAAAACTGTTTTTT.

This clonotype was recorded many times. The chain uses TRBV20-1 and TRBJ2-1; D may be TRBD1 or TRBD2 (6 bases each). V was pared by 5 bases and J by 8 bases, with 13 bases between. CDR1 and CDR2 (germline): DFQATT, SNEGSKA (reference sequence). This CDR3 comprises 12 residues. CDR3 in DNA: TGCAGTGCTCCTCGGGGGCCAGATGAGCAGTTCTTC. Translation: CSAPRGPDEQFF.

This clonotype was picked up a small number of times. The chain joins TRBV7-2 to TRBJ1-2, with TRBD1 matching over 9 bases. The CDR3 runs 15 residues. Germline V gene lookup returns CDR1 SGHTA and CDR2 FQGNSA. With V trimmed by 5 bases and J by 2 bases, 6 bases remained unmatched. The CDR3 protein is CASSETGGLNYGYTF. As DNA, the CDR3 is TGTGCCAGCAGCGAGACAGGGGGATTAAACTATGGCTACACCTTC.

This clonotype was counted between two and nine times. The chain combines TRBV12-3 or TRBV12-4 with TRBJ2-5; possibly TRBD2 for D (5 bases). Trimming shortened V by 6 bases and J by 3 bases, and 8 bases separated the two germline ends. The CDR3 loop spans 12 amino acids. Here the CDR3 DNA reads TGTGCCAGCAGCGGGGAAGAAGAGACCCAGTACTTC. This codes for CASSGEEETQYF.

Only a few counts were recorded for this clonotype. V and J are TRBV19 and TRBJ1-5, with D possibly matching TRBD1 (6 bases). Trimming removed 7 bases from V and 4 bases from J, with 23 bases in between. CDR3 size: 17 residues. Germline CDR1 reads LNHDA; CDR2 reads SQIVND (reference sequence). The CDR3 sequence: CASTPGARGRRNQPQHF. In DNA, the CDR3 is TGTGCCAGTACCCCGGGCGCCAGGGGTCGAAGGAATCAGCCCCAGCATTTT.

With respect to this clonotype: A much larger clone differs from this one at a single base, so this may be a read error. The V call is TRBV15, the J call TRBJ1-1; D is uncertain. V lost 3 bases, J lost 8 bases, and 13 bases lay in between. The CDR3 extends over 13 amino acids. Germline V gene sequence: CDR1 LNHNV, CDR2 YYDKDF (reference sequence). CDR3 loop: CATSRAVGSEAFF. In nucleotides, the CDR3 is TGTGCCACCAGCAGGGCAGTGGGATCGGAAGCTTTCTTT.

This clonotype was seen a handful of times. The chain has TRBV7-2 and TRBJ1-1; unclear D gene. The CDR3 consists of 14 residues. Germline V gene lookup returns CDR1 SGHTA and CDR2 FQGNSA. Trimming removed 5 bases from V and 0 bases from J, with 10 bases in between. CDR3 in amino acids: CASSPGGMNTEAFF. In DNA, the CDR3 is TGTGCCAGCAGCCCAGGTGGGATGAACACTGAAGCTTTCTTT.

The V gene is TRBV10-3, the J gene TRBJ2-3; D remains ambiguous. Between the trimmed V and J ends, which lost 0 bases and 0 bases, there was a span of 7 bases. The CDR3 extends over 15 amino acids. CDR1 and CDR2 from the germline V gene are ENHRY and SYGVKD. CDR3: CAISESGSSTDTQYF. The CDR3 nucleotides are TGTGCCATCAGTGAGTCAGGATCCAGCACAGATACGCAGTATTTT.

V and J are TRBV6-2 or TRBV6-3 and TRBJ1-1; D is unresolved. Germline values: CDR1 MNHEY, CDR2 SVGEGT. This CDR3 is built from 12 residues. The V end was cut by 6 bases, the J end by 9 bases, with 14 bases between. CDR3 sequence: CASSDEVGKAFF. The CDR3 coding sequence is TGTGCCAGCAGCGATGAGGTGGGCAAAGCTTTCTTT.

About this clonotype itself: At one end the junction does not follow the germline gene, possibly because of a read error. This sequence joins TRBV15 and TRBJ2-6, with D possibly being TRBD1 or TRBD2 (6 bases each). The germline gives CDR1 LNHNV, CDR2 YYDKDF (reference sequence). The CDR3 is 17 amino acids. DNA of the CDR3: TGTGCCACCAGCAGAGAGAAGGGGGGCGCTGGGGCCGACGTCCTGACTTTC. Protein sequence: CATSREKGGAGADVLTF. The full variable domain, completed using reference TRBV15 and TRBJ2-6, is DAMVIQNPRYQVTQFGKPVTLSCSQTLNHNVMYWYQQKSSQAPKLLFHYYDKDFNNEADTPDNFQSRRPNTSFCFLDIRSPGLGDTAMYLCATSREKGGAGADVLTFGAGSRLTVL.

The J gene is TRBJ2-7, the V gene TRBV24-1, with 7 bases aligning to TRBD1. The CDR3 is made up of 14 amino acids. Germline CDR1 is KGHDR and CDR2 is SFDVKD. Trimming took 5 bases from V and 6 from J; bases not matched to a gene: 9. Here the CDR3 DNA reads TGTGCCACCAGTGCAGGAGACAGGGCGGGCGAGCAGTACTTC. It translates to CATSAGDRAGEQYF.

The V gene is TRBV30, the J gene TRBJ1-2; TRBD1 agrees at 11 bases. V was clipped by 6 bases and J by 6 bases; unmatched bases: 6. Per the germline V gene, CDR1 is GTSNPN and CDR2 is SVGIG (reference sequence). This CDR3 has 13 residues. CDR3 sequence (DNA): TGTGCCTGTTGGACAGGGGGCGCGAATGGCTACACCTTC. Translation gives CACWTGGANGYTF.

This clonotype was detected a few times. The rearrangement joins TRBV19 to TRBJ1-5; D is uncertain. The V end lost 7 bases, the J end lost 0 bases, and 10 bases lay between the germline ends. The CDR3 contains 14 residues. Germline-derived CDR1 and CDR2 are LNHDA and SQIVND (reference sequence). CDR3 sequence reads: CASTISYSNQPQHF. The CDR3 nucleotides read TGTGCCAGTACAATCAGCTATAGCAATCAGCCCCAGCATTTT.

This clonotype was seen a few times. For the CDR3, the DNA is TGTGCCAGTAGTGCTCAGGGTGGGACTAATGAAAAACTGTTTTTT. Translation gives CASSAQGGTNEKLFF. The rearrangement links TRBV19 to TRBJ1-4; possible D gene TRBD1, 5 bases. The CDR3 contains 15 residues. Germline loops: CDR1 LNHDA, CDR2 SQIVND (reference sequence). V lost 5 bases to trimming and J lost 2 bases, with 12 bases between them.

The CDR3 sequence: CSVEPQKRGYTF. Written as DNA, the CDR3 is TGCAGCGTTGAACCCCAAAAGCGGGGCTACACCTTC. V is TRBV29-1 and J is TRBJ1-2, with D hard to call. The germline CDR1 and CDR2 sequences are SQVTM and ANQGSEA. There are 12 residues in the CDR3. Deletions cut 2 bases from V and 8 bases from J, with 12 bases between.

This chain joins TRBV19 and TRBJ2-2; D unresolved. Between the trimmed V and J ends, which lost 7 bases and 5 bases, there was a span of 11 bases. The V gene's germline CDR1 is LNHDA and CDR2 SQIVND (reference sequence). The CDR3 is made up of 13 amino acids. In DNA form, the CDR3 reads TGTGCCAGTACAGGCTTTGGAACCGGGGAGCTGTTTTTT. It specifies CASTGFGTGELFF.

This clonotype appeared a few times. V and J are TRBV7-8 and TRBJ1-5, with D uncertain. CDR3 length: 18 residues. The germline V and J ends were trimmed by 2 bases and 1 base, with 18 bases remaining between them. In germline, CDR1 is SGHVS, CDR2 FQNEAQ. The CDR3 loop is CASSLLVLSPGSNQPQHF. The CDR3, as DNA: TGTGCCAGCAGCTTACTGGTTCTTAGTCCTGGGAGCAATCAGCCCCAGCATTTT.

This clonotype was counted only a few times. The CDR3 sequence is CASSPRRQNTGELFF. CDR3 bases: TGTGCCAGTAGTCCCAGAAGACAGAACACCGGGGAGCTGTTTTTT. This chain links TRBV19 with TRBJ2-2; D is unresolved. Germline-derived CDR1 and CDR2 are LNHDA and SQIVND (reference sequence). Trimming removed 5 bases at V and 1 base at J, with 11 bases between. The CDR3 length is 15 residues.

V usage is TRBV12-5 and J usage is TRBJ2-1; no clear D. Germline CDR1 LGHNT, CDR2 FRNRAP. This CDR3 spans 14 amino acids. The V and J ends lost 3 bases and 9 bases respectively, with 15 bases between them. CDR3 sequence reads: CASGFSYRTGEQFF. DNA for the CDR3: TGTGCTAGTGGTTTCTCTTATCGAACGGGTGAGCAGTTCTTC.

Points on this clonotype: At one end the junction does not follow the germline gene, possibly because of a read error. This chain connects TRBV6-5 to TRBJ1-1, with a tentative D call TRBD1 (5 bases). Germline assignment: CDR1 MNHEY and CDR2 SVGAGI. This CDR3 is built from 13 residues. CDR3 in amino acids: CASGYSSGVEAFF. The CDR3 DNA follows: TGTGCCAGCGGTTACTCGTCGGGGGTTGAAGCTTTCTTT.

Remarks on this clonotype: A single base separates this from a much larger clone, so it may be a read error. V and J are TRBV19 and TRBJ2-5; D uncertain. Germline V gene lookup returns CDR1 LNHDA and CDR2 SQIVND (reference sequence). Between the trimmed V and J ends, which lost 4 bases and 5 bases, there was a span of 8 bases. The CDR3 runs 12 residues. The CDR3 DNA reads TGTGCCAGTAGTACTTTGGGGGAGACCCAGTACTTC. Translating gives CASSTLGETQYF.

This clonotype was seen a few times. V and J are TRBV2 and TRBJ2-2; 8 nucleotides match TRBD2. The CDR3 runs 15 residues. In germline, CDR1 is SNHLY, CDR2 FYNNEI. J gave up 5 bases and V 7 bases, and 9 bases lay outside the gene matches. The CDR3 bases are TGTGCCAGCAACCCATCAGCGGGAGTTACCGGGGAGCTGTTTTTT. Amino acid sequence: CASNPSAGVTGELFF. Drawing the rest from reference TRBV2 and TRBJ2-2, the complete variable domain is EPEVTQTPSHQVTQMGQEVILRCVPISNHLYFYWYRQILGQKVEFLVSFYNNEISEKSEIFDDQFSVERPDGSNFTLKIRSTKLEDSAMYFCASNPSAGVTGELFFGEGSRLTVL.

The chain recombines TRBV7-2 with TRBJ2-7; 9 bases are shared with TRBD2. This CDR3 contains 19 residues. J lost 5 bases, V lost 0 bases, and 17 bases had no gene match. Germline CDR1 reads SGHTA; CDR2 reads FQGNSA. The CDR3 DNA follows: TGTGCCAGCAGCTTAGCGCTAAAAGGGCGGGGGGGCGGTCGGGACGAGCAGTACTTC. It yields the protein CASSLALKGRGGGRDEQYF.

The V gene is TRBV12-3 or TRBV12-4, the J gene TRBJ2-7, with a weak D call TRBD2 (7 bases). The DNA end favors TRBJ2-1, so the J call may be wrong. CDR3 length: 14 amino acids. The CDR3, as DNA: TGTGCCAGCACCCCCTGGGGGGGCAGGGATGAGCAGTTCTTC. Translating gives CASTPWGGRDEQFF.

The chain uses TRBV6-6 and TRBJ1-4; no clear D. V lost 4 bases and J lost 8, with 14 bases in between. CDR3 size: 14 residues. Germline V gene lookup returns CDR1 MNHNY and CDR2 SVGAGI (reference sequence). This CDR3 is CASSSQGRGEKLFF. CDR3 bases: TGTGCCAGCAGTTCCCAAGGACGGGGAGAAAAACTGTTTTTT.

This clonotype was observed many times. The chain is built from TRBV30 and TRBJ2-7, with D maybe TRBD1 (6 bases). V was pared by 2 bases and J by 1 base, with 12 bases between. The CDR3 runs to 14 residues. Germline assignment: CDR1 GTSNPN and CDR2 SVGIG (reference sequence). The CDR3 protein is CAWSRDTQSYEQYF. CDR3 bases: TGTGCCTGGAGTAGGGACACCCAGTCCTACGAGCAGTACTTC.

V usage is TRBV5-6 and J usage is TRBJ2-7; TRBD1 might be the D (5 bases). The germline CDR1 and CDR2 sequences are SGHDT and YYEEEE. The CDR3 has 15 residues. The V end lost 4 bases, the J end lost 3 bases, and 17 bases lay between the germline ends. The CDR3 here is CASSRSGKSGYEQYF. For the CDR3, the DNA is TGTGCCAGCAGCAGGTCAGGGAAATCTGGCTACGAGCAGTACTTC.

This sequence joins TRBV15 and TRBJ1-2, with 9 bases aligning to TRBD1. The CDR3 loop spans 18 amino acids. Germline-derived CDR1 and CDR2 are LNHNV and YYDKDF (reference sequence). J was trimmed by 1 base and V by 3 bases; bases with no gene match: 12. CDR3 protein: CATSSLVGQGTSNYGYTF. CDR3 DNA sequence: TGTGCCACCAGCAGTTTAGTCGGACAGGGGACTAGTAACTATGGCTACACCTTC.

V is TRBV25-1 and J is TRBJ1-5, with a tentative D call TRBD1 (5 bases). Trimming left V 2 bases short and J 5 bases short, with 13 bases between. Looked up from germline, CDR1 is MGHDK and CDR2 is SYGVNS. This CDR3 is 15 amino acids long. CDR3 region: CASSEKGPGHQPQHF. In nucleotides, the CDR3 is TGTGCCAGCAGTGAAAAAGGCCCGGGACATCAGCCCCAGCATTTT.

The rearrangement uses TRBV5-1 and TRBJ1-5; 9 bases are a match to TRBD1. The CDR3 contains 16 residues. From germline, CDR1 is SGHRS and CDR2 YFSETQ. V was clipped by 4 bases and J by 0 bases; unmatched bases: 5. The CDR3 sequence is CASSPGTGNSNQPQHF. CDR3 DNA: TGCGCCAGCAGCCCAGGGACAGGGAATAGCAATCAGCCCCAGCATTTT.